These 20 T cell receptor beta chains came from one sample sequenced in a study of graft-versus-host responses after intestinal transplantation. Their specific antigens are unknown. Assay used: immunoSEQ multiplex PCR; TCRdb lists only in-frame clones, some missing. The sample holds more than 95,000 clones; roughly 87% are singletons and the top ten take 0.9%. Specimen: unstimulated CD4+ T cells sorted from spleen or lymph node cells, collected before intestinal transplant. The source is a human donor who received an intestinal transplant.

The chain has TRBV25-1 and TRBJ2-7; D possibly corresponds to TRBD2 (7 bases). Per the germline V gene, CDR1 is MGHDK and CDR2 is SYGVNS. V shed 6 bases and J shed 5 bases, with 14 bases lying between them. The CDR3 loop spans 13 amino acids. CDR3: CASRSGGRNEQYF. CDR3 DNA: TGTGCCAGCAGATCGGGGGGCCGAAACGAGCAGTACTTC.

V and J are TRBV9 and TRBJ2-5, with D perhaps TRBD2 (5 bases). The CDR3 is made up of 14 amino acids. Trimming pared 4 bases from V and 4 bases from J, leaving 14 bases between. Germline loops: CDR1 SGDLS, CDR2 YYNGEE. In nucleotides, the CDR3 is TGTGCCAGCAGCCCCGGGGAGCGCCGAGAGACCCAGTACTTC. Translated, it gives CASSPGERRETQYF.

The chain joins TRBV7-9 to TRBJ2-3; no reliable D call. Trimming took 5 bases from V and 1 from J, leaving 13 bases between them. This CDR3 is 15 amino acids long. Germline V gives CDR1 SEHNR, CDR2 FQNEAQ (reference sequence). CDR3 DNA sequence: TGTGCCAGCAGCCTGCGTGGAGCTGGCACAGATACGCAGTATTTT. Translation: CASSLRGAGTDTQYF.

This clone showed up just once. This chain uses TRBV6-1 with TRBJ2-2; 8 nucleotides agree with TRBD1. The V gene's germline CDR1 is MNHNS and CDR2 SASEGT. This CDR3 spans 16 amino acids. After removal of 4 bases from V and 6 bases from J, the junction contained 10 bases not matched to a gene. Here the CDR3 reads CASSAPGGVGAGELFF. Written as DNA, the CDR3 is TGTGCCAGCAGTGCCCCAGGGGGCGTCGGGGCCGGGGAGCTGTTTTTT.

The chain couples TRBV4-1 to TRBJ2-7, with 9 bases fitting TRBD1. The ends lost 3 bases at V and 2 bases at J; junction bases unmatched: 8. Germline V CDR1 and CDR2: MGHRA, YSYEKL. The CDR3 consists of 16 residues. The CDR3 DNA follows: TGCGCCAGCAGCCAGGGGCGAGGGACAGGGACCTACGAGCAGTACTTC. Residues: CASSQGRGTGTYEQYF.

The rearrangement uses TRBV5-6 and TRBJ2-6; perhaps TRBD1 as D (5 bases). The CDR3 spans 14 residues. The V gene lost 7 bases and the J gene lost 0 bases, with 8 bases spanning the gap. Germline CDR1 SGHDT, CDR2 YYEEEE. The CDR3 loop is CASQGISGANVLTF. The CDR3 nucleotides are TGTGCCAGCCAGGGAATCTCTGGGGCCAACGTCCTGACTTTC.

The V and J genes are TRBV5-5 and TRBJ2-5, with D hard to call. Germline V gene sequence: CDR1 SGHKS, CDR2 YYEKEE (reference sequence). V lost 7 bases to trimming and J lost 4 bases, with 11 bases between them. The CDR3 is made up of 12 amino acids. CDR3 sequence (DNA): TGTGCCAGCTTTCGTAGAGGAGAGACCCAGTACTTC. Its translation is CASFRRGETQYF.

The V gene is TRBV27, the J gene TRBJ2-7; D is undetermined. Germline lookup yields CDR1 MNHEY and CDR2 SMNVEV (reference sequence). This CDR3 has 16 amino acids. The germline V and J ends were trimmed by 5 bases and 0 bases, with 17 bases remaining between them. The CDR3 DNA reads as TGTGCCAGCAGTCTAACCTCCGGTTTAAGCTCCTACGAGCAGTACTTC. Protein: CASSLTSGLSSYEQYF.

J is TRBJ1-6 and V is TRBV2; the D gene is possibly TRBD1 (5 bases). The CDR3 has 13 residues. The germline V gene has CDR1 SNHLY and CDR2 FYNNEI. Trimming took off 8 bases at V and 8 bases at J, with 13 bases between the two ends. CDR3 loop: CASGGTGDSPLHF. CDR3 in DNA: TGTGCCAGCGGGGGGACGGGGGATTCACCCCTCCACTTT.

The chain couples TRBV5-6 to TRBJ2-3; possibly TRBD1 for D (5 bases). This CDR3 is built from 14 residues. The V end was cut by 4 bases, the J end by 6 bases, with 15 bases between. Germline V gene sequence: CDR1 SGHDT, CDR2 YYEEEE. CDR3 amino acids: CASSLGSGPDTQYF. The CDR3 DNA sequence: TGTGCCAGCAGCCTGGGGTCAGGGCCCGATACGCAGTATTTT.

J is TRBJ2-7 and V is TRBV4-2; TRBD2 aligns across 15 bases. CDR3 size: 19 residues. From germline, CDR1 is LGHNA and CDR2 YNFKEQ. Trimming removed 4 bases from V and 4 bases from J; junction bases left unmatched: 14. DNA for the CDR3: TGTGCCAGCAGCCCATCCGGACTAGCGGGAGGGGGGGCTGGGTACGAGCAGTACTTC. It yields the protein CASSPSGLAGGGAGYEQYF.

This clone occurred a few times. The chain is built from TRBV2 and TRBJ1-2; tentatively, D is TRBD1 (6 bases). In germline, CDR1 is SNHLY, CDR2 FYNNEI. CDR3 length: 13 amino acids. Between the trimmed V and J ends, which lost 6 bases and 5 bases, there was a span of 13 bases. The CDR3 coding sequence is TGTGCCAGCAGCCTCCTCGGGACATATGGCTACACCTTC. Its protein is CASSLLGTYGYTF.

There are a few counts of this clone. The chain joins TRBV7-2 to TRBJ1-5; 7 bases map to TRBD1. Unmatched junction bases numbered 10, after V lost 2 bases and J lost 6 bases. Germline loops: CDR1 SGHTA, CDR2 FQGNSA. The CDR3 covers 16 residues. CDR3 sequence: CASSLSHDRASQPQHF. In nucleotides, the CDR3 is TGTGCCAGCAGCTTATCCCACGACAGGGCCAGTCAGCCCCAGCATTTT. The variable domain in full, with the rest retrieved from reference TRBV7-2 and TRBJ1-5, is GAGVSQSPSNKVTEKGKDVELRCDPISGHTALYWYRQSLGQGLEFLIYFQGNSAPDKSGLPSDRFSAERTGGSVSTLTIQRTQQEDSAVYLCASSLSHDRASQPQHFGDGTRLSIL.

The chain uses TRBV7-2 and TRBJ2-5; D is possibly TRBD2 (5 bases). CDR3 length: 13 residues. The V gene lost 5 bases and the J gene lost 5 bases, with 12 bases spanning the gap. The germline CDR1 and CDR2 sequences are SGHTA and FQGNSA. CDR3 protein: CASSLTSLETQYF. The CDR3 DNA follows: TGTGCCAGCAGCCTTACTAGTTTGGAGACCCAGTACTTC.

This sequence joins TRBV5-6 and TRBJ2-2; 9 bases fit TRBD1. This CDR3 has 15 amino acids. Germline V lookup: CDR1 SGHDT, CDR2 YYEEEE. The V gene end was trimmed by 4 bases and the J gene end by 6 bases; junction bases not matched to a gene: 7. The CDR3 DNA reads TGTGCCAGCAGCCAAATCAGACAGGGGGCCGGGGAGCTGTTTTTT. Protein product: CASSQIRQGAGELFF.

The chain carries TRBV4-2 and TRBJ2-1; the D gene could be TRBD1 or TRBD2 (6 bases each). V lost 4 bases, J lost 4 bases, and 20 bases lay in between. This CDR3 has 17 residues. Germline CDR1 and CDR2: LGHNA and YNFKEQ. This CDR3 reads CASSPGGPQAVYNEQFF. The CDR3 DNA reads TGTGCCAGCAGCCCTGGGGGGCCCCAGGCCGTATACAATGAGCAGTTCTTC.

The rearrangement uses TRBV28 and TRBJ2-6; 7 bases are shared with TRBD1. Germline V gene sequence: CDR1 MDHEN, CDR2 SYDVKM. The CDR3 sequence is 19 residues long. J was trimmed by 0 bases and V by 2 bases; bases with no gene match: 10. CDR3 loop: CASSLSYGGQSSGANVLTF. In DNA form, the CDR3 reads TGTGCCAGCAGTTTAAGCTATGGGGGACAGTCCTCTGGGGCCAACGTCCTGACTTTC.

The chain carries TRBV4-1 and TRBJ2-1, with TRBD2 matching over 10 bases. The CDR3 covers 17 residues. J gave up 5 bases and V 1 base, and 8 bases lay outside the gene matches. Germline CDR1 and CDR2: MGHRA and YSYEKL. CDR3 DNA: TGCGCCAGCAGCCAAGGTTGGGCTAGCGGGAGACACAATGAGCAGTTCTTC. Its translation: CASSQGWASGRHNEQFF.

This clone has just one count. The genes are TRBV6-1 and TRBJ2-6; D is uncertain. Germline V gene lookup returns CDR1 MNHNS and CDR2 SASEGT. There are 14 residues in the CDR3. Trimming removed 6 bases at V and 0 bases at J, with 6 bases between. CDR3 nucleotide sequence: TGTGCCAGCAGGCGTATCTCTGGGGCCAACGTCCTGACTTTC. Encoded protein: CASRRISGANVLTF.

Notes on this clone: Within the sample, other DNA sequences also encode this same CDR3. V and J are TRBV10-2 and TRBJ1-2, with a tentative D call TRBD1 (5 bases). CDR1 is WSHSY, CDR2 SAAADI, per germline. Trimming shortened V by 6 bases and J by 8 bases, and 13 bases separated the two germline ends. The CDR3 is 12 residues long. The chain's CDR3 is CASSRERGGYTF. CDR3 bases: TGCGCCAGCAGCAGGGAAAGGGGCGGCTACACCTTC.